Described below is a single T cell receptor beta chain sequence and its context. The data derive from a study of T cell responses to AZD1222 COVID-19 vaccine. Libraries were prepared by immunoSEQ multiplex PCR; TCRdb keeps only in-frame clonotypes and omits some of them. The sample has about 140,000 clones, 85% to 90% seen once. Per the germline V gene, CDR1 is SGHDN and CDR2 is FVKESK. V shed 0 bases and J shed 4 bases, with 9 bases lying between them. The CDR3 runs to 14 residues. Sample: peripheral blood, taken on day 0 of AZD1222 vaccination. The sequence was obtained from an adult in good health. V and J are TRBV14 and TRBJ1-1; D is unclear. The CDR3 sequence is CASSQEARGTEAFF. The CDR3 region has the DNA TGTGCCAGCAGCCAAGAGGCGAGAGGCACTGAAGCTTTCTTT.